This TCR beta chain stems from a study of blood T cell repertoires in COVID-19. Study-wide background: From the United States, Italy and Spain came samples of acute and convalescent COVID-19. In each case, the material was cDNA or gDNA derived from T cells, B-cell-depleted T cells, or PBMCs.

The germline gives CDR1 MNHEY, CDR2 SMNVEV (reference sequence). Trimming left V 8 bases short and J 1 base short, with 11 bases between. The CDR3 has 13 amino acids. The authors' processing: Reference gene primer amplification yielded estimated nucleated cell counts. The data were produced by immunoSEQ multiplex PCR, yet TCRdb's version contains in-frame clones alone and is incomplete. Clonal size and the V and J genes are those of that table, whereas D and trimming came from the DNA. The sample shows 300,000 to 400,000 clones, 85% of them seen only once. This TCR derives from a woman under 40 who had been exposed to COVID-19. The rearrangement links TRBV27 to TRBJ2-5; weak D call: TRBD1 (5 bases). The sequencing input was PBMCs or T cells enriched from blood (not recorded which). The CDR3 loop reads CASGARSQETQYF. The CDR3 DNA sequence: TGTGCCAGCGGGGCCAGGTCCCAAGAGACCCAGTACTTC.